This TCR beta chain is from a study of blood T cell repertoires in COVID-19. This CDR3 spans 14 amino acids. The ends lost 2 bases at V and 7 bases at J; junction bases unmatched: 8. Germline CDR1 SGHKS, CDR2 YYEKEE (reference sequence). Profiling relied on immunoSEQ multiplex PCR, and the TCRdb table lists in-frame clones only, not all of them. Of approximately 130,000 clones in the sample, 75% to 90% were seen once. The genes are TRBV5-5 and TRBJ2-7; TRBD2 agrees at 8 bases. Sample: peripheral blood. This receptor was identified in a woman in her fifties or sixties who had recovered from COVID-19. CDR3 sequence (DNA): TGTGCCAGCAGCTTCCCGGGAGGGGATGGGGAGCAGTACTTC. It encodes CASSFPGGDGEQYF.